The 8 T cell receptor beta chains reported below all come from one sample, sequenced in a study of regulatory T cells in long-lasting Graves disease. Described time point: persistent/refractory GD, antithyroid drugs over 5 years with positive TRAb. With RNA extracted from PBMCs as input, the TCR library was made. Arm-PCR of CDR3 regions and iRepertoire HTBI primers were used to build TCR beta libraries. TCRdb re-derived calls from the multiplex PCR reads in MiXCR, one entry per CDR3 protein. The table includes roughly 400,000 distinct CDR3 sequences, roughly 21% detected once. The source material was peripheral blood mononuclear cells (PBMCs), sampled when the disease was refractory, from a patient treated with antithyroid drugs. The receptors were gathered from a female donor with Graves disease.

This clonotype showed up just once. A read error is likely here: a far larger clone is one base away. The V call is TRBV12-3 or TRBV12-4, the J call TRBJ2-7, with a possible D match to TRBD2 (6 bases). This CDR3 has 16 amino acids. The CDR3 DNA sequence: TGTGCCGGCAGTGTAACAGGCGGGGTTCCCTCCTACGAGCAGTACTTC. It yields the protein CAGSVTGGVPSYEQYF.

In this sample, this clonotype turned up many times. The chain recombines TRBV6-2 or TRBV6-3 with TRBJ2-7; 9 bases fit TRBD2. The V gene's germline CDR1 is MNHEY and CDR2 SVGEGT. After removal of 1 base from V and 7 bases from J, the junction contained 5 bases not matched to a gene. The CDR3 totals 14 residues. This CDR3 is CASSYLREGSEQYF. CDR3 nucleotide sequence: TGTGCCAGCAGTTACTTGCGGGAGGGCTCTGAGCAGTACTTC.

This clonotype was detected many times. The V and J genes are TRBV29-1 and TRBJ1-2; possible D gene TRBD1, 6 bases. Germline V gives CDR1 SQVTM, CDR2 ANQGSEA. Trimming cost V 3 bases and J 8 bases, with 19 bases left between them. The CDR3 sequence is 14 residues long. The CDR3 spells CSVDKGQRVGGYTF. The CDR3 coding sequence is TGCAGCGTTGATAAGGGACAAAGGGTAGGGGGCTACACCTTC.

This clonotype was detected only a few times. The rearrangement links TRBV4-2 to TRBJ2-7; unclear D gene. Germline V gene data show CDR1 as LGHNA and CDR2 as YNFKEQ. The CDR3 extends over 14 amino acids. The germline V and J ends were trimmed by 3 bases and 2 bases, with 11 bases remaining between them. Here the CDR3 reads CASSHPESPYEQYF. Here the CDR3 DNA reads TGTGCCAGCAGCCATCCGGAGAGCCCCTACGAGCAGTACTTC.

This clonotype was seen many times. The chain uses TRBV30 and TRBJ1-4; D gene uncertain. CDR3 size: 13 residues. The V and J ends lost 0 bases and 13 bases respectively, with 15 bases between them. Germline CDR1 and CDR2: GTSNPN and SVGIG (reference sequence). The CDR3 DNA is TGTGCCTGGAGTGTAGAGCAGGCGACGAGACTGTTTTTT. This gives the protein CAWSVEQATRLFF. Using reference TRBV30 and TRBJ1-4 for the parts outside the CDR3, the full variable domain is SQTIHQWPATLVQPVGSPLSLECTVEGTSNPNLYWYRQAAGRGLQLLFYSVGIGQISSEVPQNLSASRPQDRQFILSSKKLLLSDSGFYLCAWSVEQATRLFFGSGTQLSVL.

The chain is built from TRBV4-1 and TRBJ2-7; no firm D call. This CDR3 has 14 amino acids. Trimming pared 0 bases from V and 4 bases from J, leaving 10 bases between. Per germline, CDR1 MGHRA and CDR2 YSYEKL. The CDR3 sequence: CASSQDNTAYEQYF. The DNA of the CDR3 is TGCGCCAGCAGCCAAGATAATACCGCATACGAGCAGTACTTC.

This clonotype was picked up many times. This chain links TRBV5-6 with TRBJ1-2; D uncertain. Trimming took off 0 bases at V and 4 bases at J, with 4 bases between the two ends. In germline, CDR1 is SGHDT, CDR2 YYEEEE. This CDR3 has 12 amino acids. The DNA of the CDR3 is TGTGCCAGCAGCTTGGAAATCTATGGCTACACCTTC. Translating gives CASSLEIYGYTF.

Only a few counts were recorded for this clonotype. The V call is TRBV5-1, the J call TRBJ2-7; TRBD2 might be the D (5 bases). Germline V gene sequence: CDR1 SGHRS, CDR2 YFSETQ. The length of the CDR3 is 14 residues. Trimming took off 4 bases at V and 7 bases at J, with 18 bases between the two ends. The DNA of the CDR3 is TGCGCCAGCAGCGGAAGCGGCACCTCTGTAGAGCAGTACTTC. Protein: CASSGSGTSVEQYF.